The text below deals with one T cell receptor (beta chain). Noted treatment: about 20 received Ad26.COV2.S at low or high dose, single or two shots; about 5 received placebo; per-sample allocation not given. At day 63 after the first vaccine or placebo injection, samples were drawn. The ends lost 11 bases at V and 4 bases at J; junction bases unmatched: 13. The germline V gene encodes CDR1 ENHRY and CDR2 SYGVKD. The CDR3 contains 15 residues. The data stem from a study of Ad26.COV2.S vaccination and SARS-CoV-2 variants. Some clones are missing from TCRdb's copy, which holds only in-frame ones; the method was immunoSEQ multiplex PCR. The table has roughly 350,000 clones, around 89% seen once; the top ten hold about 6.4%.

The source is a person aged 18-60 years who received the Ad26.COV2.S COVID-19 vaccine or a placebo. Sample: peripheral blood, taken in a trial of Ad26.COV2.S vaccine versus placebo. The genes are TRBV10-3 and TRBJ1-1; TRBD1 matches 10 bases. CDR3 nucleotide sequence: TGTGCCGCGACAGGGGGCGGATATAAGAGCACTGAAGCTTTCTTT. Translating it yields CAATGGGYKSTEAFF.